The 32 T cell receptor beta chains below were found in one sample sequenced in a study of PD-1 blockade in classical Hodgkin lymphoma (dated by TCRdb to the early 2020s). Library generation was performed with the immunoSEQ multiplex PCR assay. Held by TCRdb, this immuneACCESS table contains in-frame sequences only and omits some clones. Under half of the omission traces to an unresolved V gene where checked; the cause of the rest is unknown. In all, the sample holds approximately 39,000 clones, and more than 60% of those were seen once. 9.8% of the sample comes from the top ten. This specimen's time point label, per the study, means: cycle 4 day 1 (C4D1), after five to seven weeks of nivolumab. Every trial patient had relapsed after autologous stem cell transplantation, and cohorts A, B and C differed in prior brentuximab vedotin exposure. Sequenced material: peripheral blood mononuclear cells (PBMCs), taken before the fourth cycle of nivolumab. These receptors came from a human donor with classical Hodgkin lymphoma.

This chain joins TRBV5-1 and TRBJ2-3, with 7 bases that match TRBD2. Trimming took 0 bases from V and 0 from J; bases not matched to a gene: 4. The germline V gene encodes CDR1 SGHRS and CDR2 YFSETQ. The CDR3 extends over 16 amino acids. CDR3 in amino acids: CASSLGPGGSTDTQYF. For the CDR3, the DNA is TGCGCCAGCAGCTTGGGCCCCGGGGGGAGCACAGATACGCAGTATTTT. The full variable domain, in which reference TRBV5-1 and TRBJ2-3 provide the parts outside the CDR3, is KAGVTQTPRYLIKTRGQQVTLSCSPISGHRSVSWYQQTPGQGLQFLFEYFSETQRNKGNFPGRFSGRQFSNSRSEMNVSTLELGDSALYLCASSLGPGGSTDTQYFGPGTRLTVL.

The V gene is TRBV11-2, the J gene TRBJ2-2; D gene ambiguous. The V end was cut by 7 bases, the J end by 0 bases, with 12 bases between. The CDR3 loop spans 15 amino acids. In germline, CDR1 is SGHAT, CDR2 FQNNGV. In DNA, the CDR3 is TGTGCCAGCATCTACAGCCACGCGAACACCGGGGAGCTGTTTTTT. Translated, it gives CASIYSHANTGELFF.

CDR3 residues: CASNARQPYNEQFF. In DNA form, the CDR3 reads TGCGCCAGCAATGCGAGACAGCCCTACAATGAGCAGTTCTTC. The chain uses TRBV10-2 and TRBJ2-1; tentatively, D is TRBD1 (5 bases). The CDR3 is 14 residues long. CDR1 is WSHSY and CDR2 is SAAADI in the germline V gene. Trimming shortened V by 7 bases and J by 2 bases, and 12 bases separated the two germline ends.

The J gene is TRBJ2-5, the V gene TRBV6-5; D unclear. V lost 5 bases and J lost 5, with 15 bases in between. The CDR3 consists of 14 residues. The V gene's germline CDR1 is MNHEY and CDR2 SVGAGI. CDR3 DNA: TGTGCCAGCAGTCCGGTCAGGACGTGGGAGACCCAGTACTTC. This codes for CASSPVRTWETQYF.

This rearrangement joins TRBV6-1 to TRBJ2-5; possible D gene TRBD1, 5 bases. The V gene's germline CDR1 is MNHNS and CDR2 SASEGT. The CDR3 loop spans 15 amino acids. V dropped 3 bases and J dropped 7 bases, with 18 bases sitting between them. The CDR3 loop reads CASSEIGAARLTQYF. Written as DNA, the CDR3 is TGTGCCAGCAGTGAGATAGGGGCAGCGCGATTGACCCAGTACTTC.

Here the CDR3 reads CSVSGQGMMNTEAFF. The CDR3 bases are TGCAGCGTTAGCGGACAGGGGATGATGAACACTGAAGCTTTCTTT. This chain links TRBV29-1 with TRBJ1-1; 9 bases fit TRBD1. Germline loops: CDR1 SQVTM, CDR2 ANQGSEA. The CDR3 is 15 residues long. V lost 5 bases, J lost 0 bases, and 7 bases stayed unmatched.

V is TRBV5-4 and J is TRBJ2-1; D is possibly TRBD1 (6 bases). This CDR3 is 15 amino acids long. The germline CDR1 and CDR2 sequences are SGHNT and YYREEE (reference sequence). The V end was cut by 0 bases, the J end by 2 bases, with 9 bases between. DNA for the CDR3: TGTGCCAGCAGCTTGGACAGGGAAACCTACAATGAGCAGTTCTTC. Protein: CASSLDRETYNEQFF.

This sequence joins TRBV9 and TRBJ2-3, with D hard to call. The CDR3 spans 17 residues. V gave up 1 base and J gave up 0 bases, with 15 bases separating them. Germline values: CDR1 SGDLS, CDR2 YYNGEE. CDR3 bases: TGTGCCAGCAGCGTACCCCGAAGAGACCCAAGCACAGATACGCAGTATTTT. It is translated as CASSVPRRDPSTDTQYF.

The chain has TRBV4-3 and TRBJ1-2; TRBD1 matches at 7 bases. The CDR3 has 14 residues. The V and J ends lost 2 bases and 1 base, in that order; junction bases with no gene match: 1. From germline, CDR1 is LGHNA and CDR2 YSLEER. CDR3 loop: CASSQNRGNYGYTF. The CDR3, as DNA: TGCGCCAGCAGCCAAAACAGGGGTAACTATGGCTACACCTTC.

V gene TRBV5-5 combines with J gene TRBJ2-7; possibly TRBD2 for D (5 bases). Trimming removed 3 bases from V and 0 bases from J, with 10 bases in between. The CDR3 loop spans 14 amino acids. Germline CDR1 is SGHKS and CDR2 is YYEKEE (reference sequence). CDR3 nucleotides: TGTGCCAGCAGCTCCCGGGGTGACTCCTACGAGCAGTACTTC. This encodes CASSSRGDSYEQYF.

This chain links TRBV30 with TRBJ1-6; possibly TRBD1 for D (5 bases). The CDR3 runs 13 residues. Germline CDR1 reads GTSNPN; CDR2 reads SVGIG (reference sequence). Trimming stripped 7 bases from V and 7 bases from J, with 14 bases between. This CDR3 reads CASKGGENSPLHF. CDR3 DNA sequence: TGTGCCTCGAAGGGAGGGGAGAATTCACCCCTCCACTTT. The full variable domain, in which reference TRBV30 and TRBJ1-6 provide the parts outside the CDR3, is SQTIHQWPATLVQPVGSPLSLECTVEGTSNPNLYWYRQAAGRGLQLLFYSVGIGQISSEVPQNLSASRPQDRQFILSSKKLLLSDSGFYLCASKGGENSPLHFGNGTRLTVT.

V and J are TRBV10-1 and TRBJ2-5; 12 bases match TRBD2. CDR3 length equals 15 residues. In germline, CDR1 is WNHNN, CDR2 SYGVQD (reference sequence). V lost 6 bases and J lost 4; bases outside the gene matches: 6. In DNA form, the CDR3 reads TGCGCCAGCAGCCCTGGACTAGCGGGGATAGAGACCCAGTACTTC. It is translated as CASSPGLAGIETQYF.

The CDR3 loop is CASFRTGVSYEQYF. DNA of the CDR3: TGTGCCAGTTTCCGGACAGGGGTTTCCTACGAGCAGTACTTC. The J gene is TRBJ2-7, the V gene TRBV2, with 9 positions matching TRBD1. Germline assignment: CDR1 SNHLY and CDR2 FYNNEI. CDR3 length: 14 residues. J lost 1 base, V lost 9 bases, and 7 bases had no gene match. Variable domain in full (rest from reference TRBV2 and TRBJ2-7): EPEVTQTPSHQVTQMGQEVILRCVPISNHLYFYWYRQILGQKVEFLVSFYNNEISEKSEIFDDQFSVERPDGSNFTLKIRSTKLEDSAMYFCASFRTGVSYEQYFGPGTRLTVT.

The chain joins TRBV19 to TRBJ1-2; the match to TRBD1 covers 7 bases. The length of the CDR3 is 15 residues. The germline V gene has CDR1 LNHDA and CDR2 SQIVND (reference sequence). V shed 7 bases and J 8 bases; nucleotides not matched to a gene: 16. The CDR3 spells CASNPLQGSLGGYTF. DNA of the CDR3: TGTGCCAGTAACCCCCTACAGGGGTCTCTGGGGGGCTACACCTTC.

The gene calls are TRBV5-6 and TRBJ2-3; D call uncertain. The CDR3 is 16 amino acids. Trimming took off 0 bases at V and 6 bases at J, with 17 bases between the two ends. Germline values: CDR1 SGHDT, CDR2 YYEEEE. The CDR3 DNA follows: TGTGCCAGCAGCTTGGTGAAGGCCCGAATTAAGGATACGCAGTATTTT. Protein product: CASSLVKARIKDTQYF.

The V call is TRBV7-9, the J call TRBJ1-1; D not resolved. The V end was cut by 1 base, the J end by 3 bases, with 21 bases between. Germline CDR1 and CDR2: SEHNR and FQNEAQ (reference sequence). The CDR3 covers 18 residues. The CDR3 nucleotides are TGTGCCAGCAGCTTAGACCCCTATCAGCGGGGTCTGGACACTGAAGCTTTCTTT. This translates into CASSLDPYQRGLDTEAFF.

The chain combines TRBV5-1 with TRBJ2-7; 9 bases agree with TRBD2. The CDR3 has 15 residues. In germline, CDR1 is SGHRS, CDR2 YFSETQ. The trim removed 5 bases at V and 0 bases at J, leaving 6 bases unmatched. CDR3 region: CASSSSGAFSYEQYF. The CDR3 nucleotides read TGCGCCAGCAGTTCTAGCGGGGCTTTCTCCTACGAGCAGTACTTC.

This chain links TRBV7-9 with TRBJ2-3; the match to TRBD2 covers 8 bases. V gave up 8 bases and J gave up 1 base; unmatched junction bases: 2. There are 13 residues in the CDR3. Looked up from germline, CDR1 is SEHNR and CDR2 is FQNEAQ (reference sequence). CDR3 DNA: TGTGCCAGCCCCGGGGGGGGCACAGATACGCAGTATTTT. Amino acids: CASPGGGTDTQYF. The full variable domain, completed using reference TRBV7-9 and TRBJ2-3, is DTGVSQNPRHKITKRGQNVTFRCDPISEHNRLYWYRQTLGQGPEFLTYFQNEAQLEKSRLLSDRFSAERPKGSFSTLEIQRTEQGDSAMYLCASPGGGTDTQYFGPGTRLTVL.

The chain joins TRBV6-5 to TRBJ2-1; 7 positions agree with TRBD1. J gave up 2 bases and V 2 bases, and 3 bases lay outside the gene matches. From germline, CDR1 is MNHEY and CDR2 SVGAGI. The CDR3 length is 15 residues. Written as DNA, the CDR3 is TGTGCCAGCAGTTACGGGGACAGTACCTACAATGAGCAGTTCTTC. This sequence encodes CASSYGDSTYNEQFF.

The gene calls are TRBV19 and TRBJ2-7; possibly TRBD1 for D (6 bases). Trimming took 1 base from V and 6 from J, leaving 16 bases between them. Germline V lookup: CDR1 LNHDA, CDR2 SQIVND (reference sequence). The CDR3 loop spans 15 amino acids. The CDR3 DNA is TGTGCCAGTAGTATAGGCCGGGGCAGGGGACGCGAGCAGTACTTC. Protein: CASSIGRGRGREQYF.

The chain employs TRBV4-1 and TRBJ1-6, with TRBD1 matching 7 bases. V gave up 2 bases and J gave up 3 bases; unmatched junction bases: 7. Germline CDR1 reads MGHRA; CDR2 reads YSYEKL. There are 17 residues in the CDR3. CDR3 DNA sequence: TGCGCCAGCAGCCAATTTACAGGGGTGGTCTATAATTCACCCCTCCACTTT. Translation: CASSQFTGVVYNSPLHF.

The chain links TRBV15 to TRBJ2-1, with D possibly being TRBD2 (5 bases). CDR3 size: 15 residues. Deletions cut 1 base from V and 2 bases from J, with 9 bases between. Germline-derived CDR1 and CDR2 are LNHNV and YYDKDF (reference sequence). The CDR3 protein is CATSRGTRPYNEQFF. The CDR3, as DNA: TGTGCCACCAGCAGAGGAACTAGACCCTACAATGAGCAGTTCTTC.

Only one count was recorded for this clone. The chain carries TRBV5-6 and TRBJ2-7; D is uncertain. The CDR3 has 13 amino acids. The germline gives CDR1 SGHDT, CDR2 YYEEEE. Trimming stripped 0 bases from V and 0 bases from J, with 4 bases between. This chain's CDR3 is CASSLAISYEQYF. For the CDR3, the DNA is TGTGCCAGCAGCTTGGCCATCTCCTACGAGCAGTACTTC.

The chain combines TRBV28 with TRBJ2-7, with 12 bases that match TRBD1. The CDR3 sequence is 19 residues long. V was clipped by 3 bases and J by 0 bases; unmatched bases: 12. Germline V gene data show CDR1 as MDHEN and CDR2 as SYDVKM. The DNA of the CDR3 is TGTGCCAGCAGTTTCCGAACCGGGACAGGGGGCCCCAGCTCCTACGAGCAGTACTTC. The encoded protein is CASSFRTGTGGPSSYEQYF.

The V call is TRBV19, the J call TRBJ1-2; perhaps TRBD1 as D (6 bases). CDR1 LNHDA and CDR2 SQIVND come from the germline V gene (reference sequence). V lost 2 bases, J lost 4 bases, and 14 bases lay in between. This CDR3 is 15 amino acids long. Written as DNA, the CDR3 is TGTGCCAGTAGTATACGGACAGACGGAGCCTATGGCTACACCTTC. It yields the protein CASSIRTDGAYGYTF.

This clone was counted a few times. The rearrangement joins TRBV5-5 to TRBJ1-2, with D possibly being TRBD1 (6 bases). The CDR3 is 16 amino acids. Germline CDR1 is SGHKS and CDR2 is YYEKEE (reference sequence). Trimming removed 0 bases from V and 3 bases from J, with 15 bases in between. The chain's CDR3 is CASSLEAGAFHYGYTF. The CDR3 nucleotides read TGTGCCAGCAGCTTGGAGGCAGGGGCCTTTCACTATGGCTACACCTTC.

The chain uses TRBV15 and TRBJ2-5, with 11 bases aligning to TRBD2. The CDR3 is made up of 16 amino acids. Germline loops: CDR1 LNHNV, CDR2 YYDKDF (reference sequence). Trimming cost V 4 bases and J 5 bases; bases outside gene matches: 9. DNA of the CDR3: TGTGCCACCAGCATAACTAGACTAGCGGGGAGGGAGACCCAGTACTTC. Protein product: CATSITRLAGRETQYF.

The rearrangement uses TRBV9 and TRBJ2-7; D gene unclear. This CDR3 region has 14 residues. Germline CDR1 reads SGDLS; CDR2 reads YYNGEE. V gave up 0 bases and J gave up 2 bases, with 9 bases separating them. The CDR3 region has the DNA TGTGCCAGCAGCGTAGGGGTCGGTCCCTACGAGCAGTACTTC. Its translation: CASSVGVGPYEQYF.

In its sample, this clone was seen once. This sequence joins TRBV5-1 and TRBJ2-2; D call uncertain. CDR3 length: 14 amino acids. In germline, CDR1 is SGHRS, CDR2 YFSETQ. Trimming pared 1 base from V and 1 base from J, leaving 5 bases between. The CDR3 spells CASSLSLNTGELFF. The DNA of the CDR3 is TGCGCCAGCAGCTTGTCCCTGAACACCGGGGAGCTGTTTTTT.

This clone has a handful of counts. Here the CDR3 reads CATSRDRLAGVSEQFF. DNA for the CDR3: TGTGCCACCAGCAGAGATCGGCTAGCGGGGGTATCTGAGCAGTTCTTC. V usage is TRBV15 and J usage is TRBJ2-1; TRBD2 aligns across 10 bases. The CDR3 length is 16 residues. Germline V gives CDR1 LNHNV, CDR2 YYDKDF (reference sequence). J gave up 9 bases and V 0 bases, and 8 bases lay outside the gene matches.

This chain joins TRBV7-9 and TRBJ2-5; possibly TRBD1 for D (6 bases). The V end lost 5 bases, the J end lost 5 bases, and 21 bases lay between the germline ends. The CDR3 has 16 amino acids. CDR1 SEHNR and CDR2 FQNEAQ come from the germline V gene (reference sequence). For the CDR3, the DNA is TGTGCCAGCAGCGAAGTGGACAGCCAAAATACGGAGACCCAGTACTTC. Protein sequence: CASSEVDSQNTETQYF. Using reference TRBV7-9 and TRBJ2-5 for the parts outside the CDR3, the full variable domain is DTGVSQNPRHKITKRGQNVTFRCDPISEHNRLYWYRQTLGQGPEFLTYFQNEAQLEKSRLLSDRFSAERPKGSFSTLEIQRTEQGDSAMYLCASSEVDSQNTETQYFGPGTRLLVL.

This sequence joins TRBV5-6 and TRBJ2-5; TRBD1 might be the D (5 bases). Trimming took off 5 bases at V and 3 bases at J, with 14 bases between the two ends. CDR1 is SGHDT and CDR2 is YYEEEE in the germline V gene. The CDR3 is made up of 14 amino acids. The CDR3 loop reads CASRSWGAEETQYF. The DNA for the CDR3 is TGTGCCAGCAGATCGTGGGGCGCGGAAGAGACCCAGTACTTC.